The T cell receptor beta chain described here comes from a study of blood T cell repertoires in COVID-19. Study as a whole: Samples came from the United States, Italy and Spain, spanning acute and convalescent COVID-19.

Assay used: immunoSEQ multiplex PCR; TCRdb lists only in-frame clones, some missing. Among 150,000 to 200,000 clones listed, roughly nine tenths were seen once. A Seattle source enrolled patients during active infection and followed them longitudinally. This clone was found once. Between the trimmed V and J ends, which lost 7 bases and 7 bases, there was a span of 10 bases. The CDR3 has 11 amino acids. Germline CDR1 reads MNHEY; CDR2 reads SVGAGI. This sequence originates from a woman aged 55-70 years with COVID-19, enrolled during active disease. The genes are TRBV6-5 and TRBJ1-1; unclear D gene. The specimen was peripheral blood. Written as DNA, the CDR3 is TGTGCCAGCATTTCGACGGGTGAAGCTTTCTTT. Translated, it gives CASISTGEAFF.